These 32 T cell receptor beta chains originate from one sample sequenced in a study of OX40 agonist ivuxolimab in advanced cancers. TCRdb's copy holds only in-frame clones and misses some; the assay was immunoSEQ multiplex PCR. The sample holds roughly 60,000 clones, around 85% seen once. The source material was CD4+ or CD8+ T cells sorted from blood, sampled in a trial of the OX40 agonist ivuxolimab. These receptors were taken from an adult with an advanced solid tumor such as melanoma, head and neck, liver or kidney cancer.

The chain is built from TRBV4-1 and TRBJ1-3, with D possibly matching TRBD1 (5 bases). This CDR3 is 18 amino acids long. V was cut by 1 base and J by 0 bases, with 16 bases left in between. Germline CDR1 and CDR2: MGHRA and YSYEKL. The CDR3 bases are TGCGCCAGCAGCCAAGTCCTGGTATTGAGGGGCTCTGGAAACACCATATATTTT. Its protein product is CASSQVLVLRGSGNTIYF.

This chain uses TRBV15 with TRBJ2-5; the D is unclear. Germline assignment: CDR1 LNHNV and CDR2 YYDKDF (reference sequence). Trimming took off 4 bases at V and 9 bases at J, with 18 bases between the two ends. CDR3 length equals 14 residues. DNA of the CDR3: TGTGCCACCAGCACCGACGTAAAAACACCTGCCCAGTACTTC. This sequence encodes CATSTDVKTPAQYF.

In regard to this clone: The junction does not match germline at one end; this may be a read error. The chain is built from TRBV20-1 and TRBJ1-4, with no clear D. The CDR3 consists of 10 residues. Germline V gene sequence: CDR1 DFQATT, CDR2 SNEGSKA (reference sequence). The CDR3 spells CSAFHLNQLF. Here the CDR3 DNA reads TGCAGTGCTTTCCACTTAAATCAACTTTTT.

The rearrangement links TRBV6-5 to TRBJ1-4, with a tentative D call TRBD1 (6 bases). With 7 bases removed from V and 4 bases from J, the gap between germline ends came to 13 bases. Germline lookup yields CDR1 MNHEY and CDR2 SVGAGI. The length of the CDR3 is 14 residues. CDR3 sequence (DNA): TGTGCCAGCAAACACAGGGAATATAATGAAAAACTGTTTTTT. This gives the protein CASKHREYNEKLFF.

The CDR3 nucleotides read TGTGCCACCACAGGACAGGAATCCTTTTCGGAGACCCAGTACTTC. Encoded protein: CATTGQESFSETQYF. This chain connects TRBV6-1 to TRBJ2-5, with 7 bases lining up with TRBD1. V trimming: 10 bases; J trimming: 5 bases; junction bases outside the gene matches: 16. This CDR3 contains 15 residues. Germline V gene data show CDR1 as MNHNS and CDR2 as SASEGT.

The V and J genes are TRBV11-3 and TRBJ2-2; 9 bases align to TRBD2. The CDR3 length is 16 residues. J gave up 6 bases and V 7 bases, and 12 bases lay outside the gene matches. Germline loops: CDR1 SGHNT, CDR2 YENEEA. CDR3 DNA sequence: TGTGCCAGCAACCTTATAGCGGGAGATTATTCCGGGGAGCTGTTTTTT. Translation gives CASNLIAGDYSGELFF.

The DNA of the CDR3 is TGTGCCAGCAGCTTTCGGGAGTATGGCTACACCTTC. It translates to CASSFREYGYTF. This rearrangement joins TRBV7-2 to TRBJ1-2, with unresolved D. From germline, CDR1 is SGHTA and CDR2 FQGNSA. The CDR3 has 12 amino acids. Trimming left V 3 bases short and J 5 bases short, with 7 bases between.

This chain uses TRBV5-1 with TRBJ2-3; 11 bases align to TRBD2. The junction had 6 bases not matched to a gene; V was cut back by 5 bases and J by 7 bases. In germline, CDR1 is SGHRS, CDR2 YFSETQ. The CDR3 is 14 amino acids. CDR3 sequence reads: CASRTSGIGNTQYF. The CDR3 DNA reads TGCGCCAGCAGGACTAGCGGGATAGGGAATACGCAGTATTTT.

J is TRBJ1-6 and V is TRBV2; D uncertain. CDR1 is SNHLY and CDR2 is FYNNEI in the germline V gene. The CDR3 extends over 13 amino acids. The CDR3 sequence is CLSHSSYNSPLHF. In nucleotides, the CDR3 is TGTCTCTCTCACAGCTCCTATAATTCACCCCTCCACTTT. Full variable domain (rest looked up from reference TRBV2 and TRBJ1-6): EPEVTQTPSHQVTQMGQEVILRCVPISNHLYFYWYRQILGQKVEFLVSFYNNEISEKSEIFDDQFSVERPDGSNFTLKIRSTKLEDSAMYFCLSHSSYNSPLHFGNGTRLTVT.

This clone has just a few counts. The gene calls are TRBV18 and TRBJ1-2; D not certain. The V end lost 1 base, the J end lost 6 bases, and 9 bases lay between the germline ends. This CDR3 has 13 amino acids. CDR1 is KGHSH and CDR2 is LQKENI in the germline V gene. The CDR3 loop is CASSPLAGDGYTF. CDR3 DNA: TGTGCCAGCTCACCACTCGCGGGCGATGGCTACACCTTC.

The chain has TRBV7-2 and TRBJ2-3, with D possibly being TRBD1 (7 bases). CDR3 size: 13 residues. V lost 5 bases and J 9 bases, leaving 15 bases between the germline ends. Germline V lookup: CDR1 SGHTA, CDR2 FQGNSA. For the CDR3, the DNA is TGTGCCAGCAGCCCCAAGGGGGCGGGGACGCAGTATTTT. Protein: CASSPKGAGTQYF. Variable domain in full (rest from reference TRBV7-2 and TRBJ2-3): GAGVSQSPSNKVTEKGKDVELRCDPISGHTALYWYRQSLGQGLEFLIYFQGNSAPDKSGLPSDRFSAERTGGSVSTLTIQRTQQEDSAVYLCASSPKGAGTQYFGPGTRLTVL.

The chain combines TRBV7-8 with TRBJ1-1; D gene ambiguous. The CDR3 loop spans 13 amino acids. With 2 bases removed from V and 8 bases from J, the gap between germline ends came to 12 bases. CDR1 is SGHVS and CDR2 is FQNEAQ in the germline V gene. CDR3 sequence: CASSLRGREEAFF. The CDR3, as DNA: TGTGCCAGCAGCTTAAGAGGTAGGGAGGAAGCTTTCTTT. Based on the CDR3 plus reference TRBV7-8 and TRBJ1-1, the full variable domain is GAGVSQSPRYKVAKRGQDVALRCDPISGHVSLFWYQQALGQGPEFLTYFQNEAQLDKSGLPSDRFFAERPEGSVSTLKIQRTQQEDSAVYLCASSLRGREEAFFGQGTRLTVV.

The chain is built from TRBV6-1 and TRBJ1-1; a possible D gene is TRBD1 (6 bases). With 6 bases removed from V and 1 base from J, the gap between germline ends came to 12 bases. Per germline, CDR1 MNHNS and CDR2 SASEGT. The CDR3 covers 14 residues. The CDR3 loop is CASSPGAKNTEAFF. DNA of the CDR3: TGTGCCAGCAGCCCAGGGGCAAAGAACACTGAAGCTTTCTTT.

CDR3 DNA: TGTGCCAGCAGCTTACCCACGGACAGGGCGGGTTATGGCTACACCTTC. Protein product: CASSLPTDRAGYGYTF. The V and J genes are TRBV7-9 and TRBJ1-2; 8 bases are a match to TRBD1. Unmatched junction bases numbered 10, after V lost 2 bases and J lost 5 bases. This CDR3 is 16 amino acids long. CDR1 and CDR2 (germline): SEHNR, FQNEAQ (reference sequence).

CDR3 sequence: CASSEGVLAGGGETQYF. The CDR3 DNA reads as TGTGCCAGCAGTGAAGGCGTATTAGCGGGGGGAGGGGAGACCCAGTACTTC. V is TRBV6-1 and J is TRBJ2-5; 10 nucleotides agree with TRBD2. The trim removed 1 base at V and 5 bases at J, leaving 10 bases unmatched. From germline, CDR1 is MNHNS and CDR2 SASEGT. This CDR3 has 17 residues.

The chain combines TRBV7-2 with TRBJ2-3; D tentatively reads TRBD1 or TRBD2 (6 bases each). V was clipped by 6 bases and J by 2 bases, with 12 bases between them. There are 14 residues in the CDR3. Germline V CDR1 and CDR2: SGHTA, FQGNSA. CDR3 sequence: CASRPGAYTDTQYF. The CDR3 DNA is TGTGCCAGCAGGCCGGGGGCATACACAGATACGCAGTATTTT.

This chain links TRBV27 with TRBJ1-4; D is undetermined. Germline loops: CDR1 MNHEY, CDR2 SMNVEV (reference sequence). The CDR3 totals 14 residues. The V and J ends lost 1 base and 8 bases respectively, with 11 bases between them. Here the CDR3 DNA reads TGTGCCAGCAGTTTATTTGGGGTAGGAGAAAAACTGTTTTTT. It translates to CASSLFGVGEKLFF.

The CDR3 region is CASRTAVAETQYF. DNA of the CDR3: TGTGCCAGCAGGACGGCGGTGGCAGAGACCCAGTACTTC. The chain recombines TRBV27 with TRBJ2-5, with D hard to call. Trimming shortened V by 6 bases and J by 4 bases, and 12 bases separated the two germline ends. CDR3 size: 13 residues. CDR1 MNHEY and CDR2 SMNVEV come from the germline V gene (reference sequence).

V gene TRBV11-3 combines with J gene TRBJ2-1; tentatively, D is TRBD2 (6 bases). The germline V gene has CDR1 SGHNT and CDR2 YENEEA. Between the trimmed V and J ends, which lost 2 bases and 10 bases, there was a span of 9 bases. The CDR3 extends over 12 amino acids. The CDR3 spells CASSLRGGEQFF. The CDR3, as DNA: TGTGCCAGCAGCTTACGCGGAGGGGAGCAGTTCTTC.

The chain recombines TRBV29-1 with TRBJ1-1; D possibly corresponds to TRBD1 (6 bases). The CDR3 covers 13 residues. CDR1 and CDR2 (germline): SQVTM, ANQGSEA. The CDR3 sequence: CIIRGGMNTEAFF. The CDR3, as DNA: TGCATCATAAGAGGGGGTATGAACACTGAAGCTTTCTTT.

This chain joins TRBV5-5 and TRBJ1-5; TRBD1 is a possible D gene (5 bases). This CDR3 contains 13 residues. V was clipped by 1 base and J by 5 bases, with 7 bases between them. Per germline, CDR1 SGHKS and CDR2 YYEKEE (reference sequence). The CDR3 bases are TGTGCCAGCAGCTTGTTAGGGGATCAGCCCCAGCATTTT. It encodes CASSLLGDQPQHF.

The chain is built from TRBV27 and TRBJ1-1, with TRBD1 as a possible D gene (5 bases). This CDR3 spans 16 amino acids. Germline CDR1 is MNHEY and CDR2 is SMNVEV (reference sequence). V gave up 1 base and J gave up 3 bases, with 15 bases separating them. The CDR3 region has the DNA TGTGCCAGCAGTTTATTGTCCGGGACTCCAGACACTGAAGCTTTCTTT. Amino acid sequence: CASSLLSGTPDTEAFF.

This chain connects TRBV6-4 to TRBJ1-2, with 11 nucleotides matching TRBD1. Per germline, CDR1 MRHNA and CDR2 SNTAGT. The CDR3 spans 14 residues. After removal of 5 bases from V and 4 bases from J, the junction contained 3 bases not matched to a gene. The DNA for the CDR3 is TGTGCCAGCAGTCGGACAGGGGGCGGCTATGGCTACACCTTC. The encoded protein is CASSRTGGGYGYTF.

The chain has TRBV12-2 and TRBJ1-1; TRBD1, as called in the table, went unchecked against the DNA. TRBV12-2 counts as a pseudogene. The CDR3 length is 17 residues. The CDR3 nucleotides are TGTGCAAGTCGCTTCATGGGGACAATACCGGATCGGACTGAAGCTTTCTTT. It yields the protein CASRFMGTIPDRTEAFF.

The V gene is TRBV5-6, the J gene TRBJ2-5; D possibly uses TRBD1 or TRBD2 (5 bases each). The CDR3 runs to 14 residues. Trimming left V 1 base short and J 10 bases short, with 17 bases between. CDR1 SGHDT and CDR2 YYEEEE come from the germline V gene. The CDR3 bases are TGTGCCAGCAGCTTGAGGCACGGGGCTTCCCACCAGTACTTC. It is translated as CASSLRHGASHQYF.

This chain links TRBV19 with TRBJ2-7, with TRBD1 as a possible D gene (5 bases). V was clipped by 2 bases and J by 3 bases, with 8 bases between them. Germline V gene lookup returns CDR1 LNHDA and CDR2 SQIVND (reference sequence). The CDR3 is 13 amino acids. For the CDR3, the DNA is TGTGCCAGTAGTATAAGGCAGGGCTACGAGCAGTACTTC. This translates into CASSIRQGYEQYF.

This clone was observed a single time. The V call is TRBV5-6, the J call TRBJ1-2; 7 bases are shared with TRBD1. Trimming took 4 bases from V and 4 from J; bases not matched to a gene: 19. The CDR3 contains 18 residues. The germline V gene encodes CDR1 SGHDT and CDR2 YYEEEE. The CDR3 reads CASSRKPSGTAILYGYTF. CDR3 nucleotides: TGTGCCAGCAGCCGAAAACCCTCTGGGACAGCTATACTCTATGGCTACACCTTC.

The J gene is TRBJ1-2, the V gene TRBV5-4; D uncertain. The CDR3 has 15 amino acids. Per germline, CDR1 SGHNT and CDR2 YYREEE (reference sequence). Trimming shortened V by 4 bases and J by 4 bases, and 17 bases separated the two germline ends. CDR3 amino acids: CASSPGLSDLYGYTF. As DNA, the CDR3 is TGTGCCAGCAGCCCCGGGCTTTCGGACCTCTATGGCTACACCTTC.

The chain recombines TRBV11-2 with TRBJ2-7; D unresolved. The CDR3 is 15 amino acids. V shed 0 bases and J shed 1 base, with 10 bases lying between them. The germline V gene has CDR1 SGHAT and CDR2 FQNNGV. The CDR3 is CASSLDRRYSYEQYF. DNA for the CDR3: TGTGCCAGCAGCTTAGATCGACGATATTCCTACGAGCAGTACTTC.

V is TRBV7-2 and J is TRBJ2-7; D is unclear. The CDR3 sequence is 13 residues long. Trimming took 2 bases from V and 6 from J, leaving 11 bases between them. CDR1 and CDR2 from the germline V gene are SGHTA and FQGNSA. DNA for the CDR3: TGTGCCAGCAGCTTACTAGTACGAGGCGAGCAGTACTTC. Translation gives CASSLLVRGEQYF.

The CDR3 DNA reads TGTGCCAGCAGGTCCGAGTGGCCCCTCCACTTT. Its protein product is CASRSEWPLHF. The rearrangement uses TRBV6-6 and TRBJ1-6; no definite D call. The CDR3 totals 11 residues. The germline gives CDR1 MNHNY, CDR2 SVGAGI (reference sequence). The V end was cut by 6 bases, the J end by 13 bases, with 10 bases between.

Here the CDR3 DNA reads TGTGCCAGCAGTGATCGCCCAGGGGGCCGGGAGAACACTGAAGCTTTCTTT. This encodes CASSDRPGGRENTEAFF. The chain is built from TRBV25-1 and TRBJ1-1; 8 bases fit TRBD1. CDR3 length equals 17 residues. Germline CDR1 reads MGHDK; CDR2 reads SYGVNS. The V and J ends lost 3 bases and 1 base, in that order; junction bases with no gene match: 10.